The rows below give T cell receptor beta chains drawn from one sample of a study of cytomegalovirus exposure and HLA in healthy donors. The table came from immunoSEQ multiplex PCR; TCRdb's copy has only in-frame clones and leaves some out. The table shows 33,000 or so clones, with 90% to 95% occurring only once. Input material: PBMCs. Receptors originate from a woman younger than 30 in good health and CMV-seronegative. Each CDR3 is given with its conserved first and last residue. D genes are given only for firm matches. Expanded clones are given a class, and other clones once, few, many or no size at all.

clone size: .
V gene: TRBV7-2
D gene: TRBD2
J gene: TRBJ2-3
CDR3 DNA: TGTGCCAGCAGCTTAGGGGCGGGAGGGCCATTAATAAGCACAGATACGCAGTATTTT
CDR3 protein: CASSLGAGGPLISTDTQYF

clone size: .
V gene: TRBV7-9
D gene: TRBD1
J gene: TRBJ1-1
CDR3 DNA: TGTGCCAGCAGCGGGGTCCGACAGGGTTCGATGAACACTGAAGCTTTCTTT
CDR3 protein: CASSGVRQGSMNTEAFF

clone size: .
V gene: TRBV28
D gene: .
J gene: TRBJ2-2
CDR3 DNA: TGTGCCAGCGTGAGGAACACCGGGGAGCTGTTTTTT
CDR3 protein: CASVRNTGELFF

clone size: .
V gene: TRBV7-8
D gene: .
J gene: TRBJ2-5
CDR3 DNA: TGTGCCAGCAGCTTTTCGGTCGAGACCCAGTACTTC
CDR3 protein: CASSFSVETQYF

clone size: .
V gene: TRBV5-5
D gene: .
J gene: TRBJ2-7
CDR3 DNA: TGTGCCAGCAGCTTGGCCGAGGGTACCTCCTACGAGCAGTACTTC
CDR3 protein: CASSLAEGTSYEQYF

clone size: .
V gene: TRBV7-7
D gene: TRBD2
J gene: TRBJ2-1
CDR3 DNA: TGTGCTAGCAGCTCCGGGACTAGCTTCCATGAGCAGTTCTTC
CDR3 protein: CASSSGTSFHEQFF

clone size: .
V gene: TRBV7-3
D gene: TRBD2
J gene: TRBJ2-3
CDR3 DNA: TGTGCCAGCAGCCGCCGGACTAGCGGGCTGACAGATACGCAGTATTTT
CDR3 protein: CASSRRTSGLTDTQYF

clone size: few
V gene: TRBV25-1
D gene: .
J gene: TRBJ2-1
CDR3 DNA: TGTGCCAGCAGTGTCCAGGGGAACAATGAGCAGTTCTTC
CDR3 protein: CASSVQGNNEQFF

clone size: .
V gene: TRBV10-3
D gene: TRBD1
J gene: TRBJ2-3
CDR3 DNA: TGTGCCATCAGGACCCCGGGACAGAGTTTAGATACGCAGTATTTT
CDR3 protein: CAIRTPGQSLDTQYF

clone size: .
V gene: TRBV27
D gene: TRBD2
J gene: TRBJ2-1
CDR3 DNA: TGTGCCAGCAGTCAGGGACTAGCAGACTACAATGAGCAGTTCTTC
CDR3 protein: CASSQGLADYNEQFF

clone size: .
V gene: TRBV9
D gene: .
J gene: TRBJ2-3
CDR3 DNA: TGTGCCAGCAGCCCCGAGGGGGGGGATACGCAGTATTTT
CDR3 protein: CASSPEGGDTQYF

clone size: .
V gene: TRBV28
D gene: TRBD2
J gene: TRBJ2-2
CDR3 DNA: TGTGCCAGCAGCCCTAGCGGGAGGTGGGCCGGGGAGCTGTTTTTT
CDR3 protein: CASSPSGRWAGELFF

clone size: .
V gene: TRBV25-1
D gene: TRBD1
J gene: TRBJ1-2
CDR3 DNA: TGTGCCAGCAACAGAAACAGGGGTGTGGGCTATGGCTACACCTTC
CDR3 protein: CASNRNRGVGYGYTF

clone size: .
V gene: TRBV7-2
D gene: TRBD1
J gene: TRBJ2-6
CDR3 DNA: TGTGCCAGCAGCTGGACAGGGGGCTCTGGGGCCAACGTCCTGACTTTC
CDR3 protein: CASSWTGGSGANVLTF

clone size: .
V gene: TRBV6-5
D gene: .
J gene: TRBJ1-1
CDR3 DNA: TGTGCCAGCAGTTACTCCGTGACCTCAAAGGGGACTGAAGCTTTCTTT
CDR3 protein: CASSYSVTSKGTEAFF